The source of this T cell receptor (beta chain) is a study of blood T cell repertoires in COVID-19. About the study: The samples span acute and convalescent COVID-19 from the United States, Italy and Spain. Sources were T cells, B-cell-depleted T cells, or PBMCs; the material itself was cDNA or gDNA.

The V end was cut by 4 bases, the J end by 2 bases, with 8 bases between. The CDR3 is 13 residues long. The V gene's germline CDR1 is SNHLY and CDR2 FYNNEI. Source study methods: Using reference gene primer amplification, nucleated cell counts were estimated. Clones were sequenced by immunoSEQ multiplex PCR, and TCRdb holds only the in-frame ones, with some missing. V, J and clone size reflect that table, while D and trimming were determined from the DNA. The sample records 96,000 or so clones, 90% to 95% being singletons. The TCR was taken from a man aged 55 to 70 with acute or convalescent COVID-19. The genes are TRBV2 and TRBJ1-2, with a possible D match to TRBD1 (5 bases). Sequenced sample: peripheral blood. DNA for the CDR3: TGTGCCAGCAGTGGGAAGGGGAACTATGGCTACACCTTC. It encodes CASSGKGNYGYTF.